This TCR beta chain was sequenced during a study of T cell repertoires in cytomegalovirus infection (dated by TCRdb to about 2019). Regarding the research as a whole: Donor HLA type was relevant to the analysis, as public TCR beta signatures indicated carriage of CMV infection together with the matching HLA type.

The investigation overall reported the following: In the ex vivo response, HLA-C-restricted CMV-specific TCR beta clonotypes were dominant, and in two of eight donors the single most frequent clonotype came from this HLA-C-restricted group. Cumulative frequency of public TCR beta family members discriminated carriers of CMV infection plus the relevant HLA type in this cohort and an independent 352-donor cohort.

The germline V gene gives CDR1 as MNHEY and CDR2 as SVGEGT. The CDR3, from cysteine to phenylalanine, totals 18 residues. Kept here is only the CDR3 DNA, which spans 54 bases and is read in frame from base 1. V is cut back by 6 bases and J by 6 bases, with 19 bases in the junction unmatched. This clonotype was counted a few times. What this receptor recognizes is not known. The record has no base qualities; no much larger clone is one base away. TCRdb shows the sequencer as Illumina HiSeq 1500. The public sequencing data were trimmed at Q25 with fastp and processed into clonotypes with MiXCR by TCRdb, which kept only in-frame beta chains. Rows are combined by CDR3 protein, so each entry shows the most common genes and DNA. Within this sample are 200,000 to 250,000 distinct CDR3 sequences, with 10% to 15% of them counted one time only. The leading ten clones occupy 1.5% to 2% of the sample.

The chain joins TRBV6-2 or TRBV6-3 to TRBJ2-1; a stretch of 8 junction bases matches TRBD1. Sequencing input: PBMCs. The clonotype originates from a human donor in good health (CMV status not recorded). Some clones in this sample may be carry-over from other donors' samples. The CDR3 reads as follows: CASRSAGGTEWGINEQFF. The DNA sequence is given as TGTGCCAGCAGGTCGGCAGGGGGCACGGAGTGGGGAATCAATGAGCAGTTCTTC.